The rows below give T cell receptor beta chains drawn from one sample of a study of T cells in Graves' hyperthyroidism and ophthalmopathy. TCRdb processed the multiplex PCR reads anew with MiXCR; each CDR3 protein has one entry. Of roughly 630,000 distinct CDR3 sequences listed, 15% to 18% are singletons. The specimen was blood. Receptors were obtained from a woman younger than 45 with Graves' hyperthyroidism. Both conserved end residues are part of each CDR3. The D gene is left open where the match is weak. Only part of the rows carry a size: once, few, many, or a class if the clone is expanded.

D gene	clone size	V gene	J gene	CDR3 protein	CDR3 DNA
NA	many	TRBV27	TRBJ1-5	CASSKRGFDQPQHF	TGTGCCAGCAGTAAGAGGGGGTTCGATCAGCCCCAGCATTTT
NA	many	TRBV5-1	TRBJ1-2	CASSVDNYGYTF	TGCGCCAGCAGCGTCGACAACTATGGCTACACCTTC
TRBD2	many	TRBV2	TRBJ2-7	CASSDLAGVAYEQYF	TGTGCCAGCAGTGACCTAGCGGGTGTGGCCTACGAGCAGTACTTC
NA	NA	TRBV7-9	TRBJ2-7	CASSPRTPFEQYF	TGTGCCAGCAGCCCTCGGACTCCCTTCGAGCAGTACTTC
NA	many	TRBV29-1	TRBJ1-1	CSVEPGRRRGVNTEAFF	TGCAGCGTTGAGCCGGGACGGAGAAGAGGGGTTAACACTGAAGCTTTCTTT
NA	many	TRBV6-1	TRBJ2-1	CASRDGKRRTRDNEQFF	TGTGCCAGCAGGGATGGGAAGAGGCGGACTCGCGACAATGAGCAGTTCTTC
NA	few	TRBV7-9	TRBJ2-2	CASSLSPGGGNTGELFF	TGTGCCAGCAGCTTATCCCCCGGTGGGGGGAACACCGGGGAGCTGTTTTTT
TRBD2	NA	TRBV19	TRBJ2-1	CASSIEPGGPYNEQFF	TGTGCCAGTAGTATAGAACCGGGAGGGCCGTACAATGAGCAGTTCTTC
NA	many	TRBV12-3/TRBV12-4	TRBJ2-3	CASSLSGVNTDTQYF	TGTGCCAGCAGTTTGTCAGGCGTTAACACAGATACGCAGTATTTT
NA	NA	TRBV30	TRBJ2-7	CAWKGNYEQYF	TGTGCCTGGAAGGGCAATTACGAGCAGTACTTC
TRBD1	many	TRBV20-1	TRBJ2-7	CSANRGLVYEQYF	TGCAGTGCCAACAGGGGGCTAGTTTACGAGCAGTACTTC
TRBD2	few	TRBV7-8	TRBJ2-3	CASSLLAGGDGYTQYF	TGTGCCAGCAGCCTCCTAGCGGGAGGGGATGGGTATACGCAGTATTTT
NA	few	TRBV19	TRBJ1-1	CASSMVQNTEAFF	TGTGCCAGTAGTATGGTCCAAAACACTGAAGCTTTCTTT
NA	NA	TRBV6-1	TRBJ2-7	CASMGPLYEQYF	TGTGCCAGCATGGGCCCGTTGTACGAGCAGTACTTC
NA	many	TRBV11-2	TRBJ1-1	CASSLDRNEAFF	TGTGCCAGCAGCTTAGATCGAAACGAAGCTTTCTTT
NA	many	TRBV20-1	TRBJ2-3	CSAGGADTQYF	TGCAGTGCTGGGGGAGCAGATACGCAGTATTTT
TRBD2	many	TRBV20-1	TRBJ2-1	CSARPAAGGYNEQFF	TGCAGTGCTAGACCCGCAGCGGGAGGGTACAATGAGCAGTTCTTC
NA	many	TRBV6-1	TRBJ2-3	CASRAGDFSTDTQYF	TGTGCCAGCAGGGCCGGGGACTTTTCCACAGATACGCAGTATTTT
TRBD1	NA	TRBV5-1	TRBJ1-6	CASSDSLDRAGSPLHF	TGCGCCAGCAGCGACAGCCTCGACAGGGCCGGATCACCCCTCCACTTT
TRBD2	NA	TRBV7-2	TRBJ2-7	CASTYYSGGPYEQYF	TGTGCCAGCACCTACTATAGCGGGGGTCCCTACGAGCAGTACTTC
NA	few	TRBV7-9	TRBJ1-2	CASSLDPTHYGYTF	TGTGCCAGCAGCTTAGATCCGACCCACTATGGCTACACCTTC
TRBD1	NA	TRBV20-1	TRBJ2-7	CSARGIVGQGYEQYF	TGCAGTGCTAGAGGGATTGTGGGACAGGGATACGAGCAGTACTTC
NA	many	TRBV7-2	TRBJ2-7	CASSFVASGSYEQYF	TGTGCCAGCAGCTTCGTAGCGAGCGGGTCCTACGAGCAGTACTTC
NA	few	TRBV28	TRBJ1-2	CASTSGGTSSYGYTF	TGTGCCAGCACCTCTGGGGGAACCTCTAGCTATGGCTACACCTTC
TRBD2	many	TRBV6-1	TRBJ2-1	CASNRWGLAGDLSVYEQFF	TGTGCCAGCAACCGGTGGGGGCTAGCGGGAGATTTGTCCGTCTATGAGCAGTTCTTC